Listed below are T cell receptor beta chains from one sample, sequenced in a study of T cell responses to AZD1222 COVID-19 vaccine. Using immunoSEQ multiplex PCR, the repertoire was profiled, and TCRdb retains in-frame clones only, with some absent. The sample includes 150,000 to 200,000 clones, 85% to 95% of them seen just once. The material was peripheral blood, obtained on day 0 of AZD1222 vaccination. These receptors were obtained from an adult in good health. CDR3s include the opening cysteine and the closing phenylalanine or tryptophan. The D gene is left open where the match is weak. Size is omitted from some rows. Given values are once, few, many or a class for expanded clones.

j_call clone_size v_call d_call cdr3_aa cdr3_nt
TRBJ1-6 NA TRBV5-6 NA CASSLLTASPLHF TGTGCCAGCAGCTTATTAACGGCTTCACCCCTCCACTTT
TRBJ1-2 NA TRBV19 NA CASTSGGGYTF TGTGCCAGTACTTCCGGGGGGGGCTACACCTTC
TRBJ2-2 NA TRBV15 NA CATSRDLGWVTGELFF TGTGCCACCAGCAGAGATCTAGGGTGGGTGACCGGGGAGCTGTTTTTT
TRBJ1-1 NA TRBV27 NA CASSTRHYSKAFF TGTGCCAGCAGTACCCGACATTATAGTAAAGCTTTCTTT
TRBJ2-7 NA TRBV4-1 TRBD2 CASSQGLAYEQYF TGCGCCAGCAGCCAGGGACTAGCCTACGAGCAGTACTTC
TRBJ1-3 NA TRBV5-1 NA CASRGSGNTIYF TGCGCCAGCAGGGGCTCTGGAAACACCATATATTTT
TRBJ2-7 NA TRBV4-1 NA CASSHVVGTPPYEQYF TGCGCCAGCAGCCATGTCGTAGGGACTCCGCCCTACGAGCAGTACTTC
TRBJ2-3 NA TRBV27 NA CASSFAGSTDTQYF TGTGCCAGCAGTTTTGCGGGAAGCACAGATACGCAGTATTTT
TRBJ1-3 once TRBV25-1 NA CASSEWKGYTIYF TGTGCCAGCAGTGAATGGAAGGGATACACCATATATTTT
TRBJ1-2 NA TRBV30 TRBD1 CAWGTGTGVDGYTF TGTGCCTGGGGAACCGGGACAGGGGTCGATGGCTACACCTTC
TRBJ2-2 NA TRBV29-1 NA CSLWSGELFF TGCAGCCTTTGGTCTGGGGAGCTGTTTTTT
TRBJ1-2 NA TRBV18 NA CASSPDGVYGYTF TGTGCCAGCTCACCTGATGGTGTCTATGGCTACACCTTC
TRBJ1-1 NA TRBV5-1 TRBD1 CASSLADRGTEAFF TGCGCCAGCAGCTTGGCAGACAGGGGGACTGAAGCTTTCTTT
TRBJ1-3 once TRBV6-5 NA CASSKGGLVGNTIYF TGTGCCAGCAGTAAGGGGGGGCTAGTTGGAAACACCATATATTTT
TRBJ2-1 NA TRBV7-8 TRBD2 CASSFAAGVGYNEQFF TGTGCCAGCAGCTTCGCTGCGGGAGTGGGATACAATGAGCAGTTCTTC
TRBJ1-5 NA TRBV19 NA CASSPIGVGGEVGKNQPQHF TGTGCCAGTAGCCCGATAGGGGTGGGGGGAGAGGTTGGGAAAAATCAGCCCCAGCATTTT
TRBJ2-4 NA TRBV27 NA CASSPFGLANIQYF TGTGCCAGCAGCCCCTTTGGGTTAGCGAACATTCAGTACTTC
TRBJ1-1 NA TRBV25-1 NA CASSAYLTGSAEAFF TGTGCCAGCAGTGCCTATTTGACAGGCTCGGCGGAAGCTTTCTTT
TRBJ2-1 NA TRBV4-1 TRBD2 CASSLGRVAAYNEQFF TGCGCCAGCAGCTTGGGGAGGGTAGCGGCCTACAATGAGCAGTTCTTC
TRBJ2-3 NA TRBV3-1/TRBV3-2 NA CASSPWTTSTDTQYF TGTGCCAGCAGCCCTTGGACTACCAGCACAGATACGCAGTATTTT
TRBJ2-1 NA TRBV5-1 TRBD1 CASRSGTVANNEQFF TGCGCCAGCCGATCCGGGACAGTTGCTAACAATGAGCAGTTCTTC
TRBJ2-5 once TRBV11-2 NA CASSFPYQETQYF TGTGCCAGCAGCTTTCCGTACCAAGAGACCCAGTACTTC
TRBJ1-2 once TRBV6-5 TRBD1 CASSSSTGESYGYTF TGTGCCAGCAGCTCCTCGACAGGGGAGTCCTATGGCTACACCTTC
TRBJ1-5 NA TRBV19 TRBD1 CASRLSGTVANQPQHF TGTGCCAGTAGATTATCCGGGACAGTCGCCAATCAGCCCCAGCATTTT
TRBJ1-6 NA TRBV6-5 NA CASSYSRGSRRILHF TGTGCCAGCAGTTACTCGCGAGGTTCCAGGAGGATCCTCCACTTT
TRBJ2-4 NA TRBV27 NA CASSLRGFKWSIQYF TGTGCCAGCAGTTTACGAGGGTTCAAGTGGAGCATTCAGTACTTC
TRBJ2-7 NA TRBV7-9 NA CASSDPGDEQYF TGTGCCAGCAGCGACCCGGGGGACGAGCAGTACTTC
TRBJ1-2 NA TRBV18 NA CASSPTREGLYGYTF TGTGCCAGCTCACCGACGCGGGAAGGTCTGTATGGCTACACCTTC
TRBJ1-1 once TRBV29-1 NA CSVTRWTNTEAFF TGCAGCGTTACGAGGTGGACGAACACTGAAGCTTTCTTT
TRBJ2-1 NA TRBV11-2 NA CASSLVVNEQFF TGTGCCAGCAGCTTAGTAGTAAATGAGCAGTTCTTC
TRBJ1-2 NA TRBV18 NA CASSPTREGLYGYTF TGTGCCAGCTCACCAACCCGAGAGGGGCTCTATGGCTACACCTTC
TRBJ1-1 NA TRBV14 NA CATSGGTEAFF TGTGCCACCTCCGGGGGGACTGAAGCTTTCTTT
TRBJ2-1 NA TRBV12-2 NA CASRFLPLGSGDEQFF TGTGCAAGTCGCTTCCTCCCCCTCGGGAGTGGCGATGAGCAGTTCTTC
TRBJ1-5 NA TRBV21-1 NA CASSWKKGSSNQPQHF TGTGCCAGCAGTTGGAAGAAGGGCAGTAGCAATCAGCCCCAGCATTTT
TRBJ2-3 NA TRBV5-5 NA CASRRDPSTDTQYF TGTGCCAGCAGAAGGGACCCTAGCACAGATACGCAGTATTTT
TRBJ2-7 NA TRBV3-1/TRBV3-2 NA CASSQNWDGEYEQYF TGTGCCAGCAGCCAAAATTGGGACGGAGAATACGAGCAGTACTTC
TRBJ1-4 NA TRBV5-1 NA CASSLGSSSNEKLFF TGCGCCAGCAGCTTGGGCAGTTCGTCTAATGAAAAACTGTTTTTT
TRBJ2-1 NA TRBV10-2 TRBD2 CASTSGGAHEQFF TGCGCCAGTACTAGCGGGGGGGCACATGAGCAGTTCTTC
TRBJ1-5 NA TRBV19 NA CASSFQENQPQHF TGTGCCAGTAGTTTCCAGGAAAATCAGCCCCAGCATTTT
TRBJ1-4 NA TRBV6-5 NA CASSRGATNEKLFF TGTGCCAGCAGTAGAGGGGCAACTAATGAAAAACTGTTTTTT
TRBJ1-5 NA TRBV6-5 TRBD1 CASSRGGNQPQHF TGTGCCAGCAGCAGGGGGGGCAATCAGCCCCAGCATTTT
TRBJ1-3 NA TRBV7-7 NA CASSLDGDSGNTIYF TGTGCCAGCAGCTTGGACGGGGACTCTGGAAACACCATATATTTT
TRBJ1-2 NA TRBV18 NA CASSPSVEPSYGYTF TGTGCCAGCTCACCCTCCGTCGAACCGAGCTATGGCTACACCTTC
TRBJ1-2 NA TRBV5-1 NA CASGKGQPNYGYTF TGCGCCAGCGGGAAAGGCCAGCCAAACTATGGCTACACCTTC
TRBJ1-1 NA TRBV6-5 TRBD1 CASSYSTGTGAEAFF TGTGCCAGCAGTTACTCGACGGGGACAGGGGCTGAAGCTTTCTTT
TRBJ2-2 NA TRBV2 NA CASSEDLETEELFF TGTGCCAGCAGTGAGGACCTAGAGACGGAGGAGCTGTTTTTT
TRBJ1-2 NA TRBV7-9 NA CASSWGGSDYGYTF TGTGCCAGCAGCTGGGGGGGATCGGACTATGGCTACACCTTC
TRBJ1-1 NA TRBV7-9 NA CASSLAKSRDETEAFF TGTGCCAGCAGCTTAGCTAAGTCCAGGGATGAAACTGAAGCTTTCTTT
TRBJ1-2 once TRBV2 NA CASNPQGLDGYTF TGTGCCAGCAACCCACAGGGTTTGGATGGCTACACCTTC
TRBJ1-2 NA TRBV5-1 NA CASSLAGQGDGYTF TGCGCCAGCAGCTTGGCTGGTCAGGGCGACGGCTACACCTTC
TRBJ2-3 NA TRBV6-5 NA CASSYRPGHSTDTQYF TGTGCCAGCAGTTACCGCCCCGGGCATAGCACAGATACGCAGTATTTT
TRBJ2-7 NA TRBV2 NA CASSESLPSYVGPEF TGTGCCAGCAGTGAATCCCTTCCTTCCTACGTGGGCCCAGAATTC
TRBJ2-7 NA TRBV6-5 NA CASSSGRGRWDEQYF TGTGCCAGCAGTTCCGGGAGAGGGAGATGGGACGAGCAGTACTTC
TRBJ2-1 NA TRBV29-1 NA CSVGRGWGAYNEQFF TGCAGCGTGGGCCGCGGGTGGGGGGCGTACAATGAGCAGTTCTTC